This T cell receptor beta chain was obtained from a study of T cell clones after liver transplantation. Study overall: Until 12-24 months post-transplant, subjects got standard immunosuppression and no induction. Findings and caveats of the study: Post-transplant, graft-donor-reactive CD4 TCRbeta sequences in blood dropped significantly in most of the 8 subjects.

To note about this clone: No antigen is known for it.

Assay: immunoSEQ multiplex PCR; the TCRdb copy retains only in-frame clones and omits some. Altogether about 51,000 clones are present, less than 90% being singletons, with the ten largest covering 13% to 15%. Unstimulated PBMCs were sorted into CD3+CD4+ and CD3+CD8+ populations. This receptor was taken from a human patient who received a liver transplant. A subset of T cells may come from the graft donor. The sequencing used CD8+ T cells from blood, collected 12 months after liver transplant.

The CDR3 loop is CASSWGQSYEQYF. As DNA, the CDR3 is TGTGCCAGCAGTTGGGGACAGAGCTACGAGCAGTACTTC. The chain employs TRBV27 and TRBJ2-7, with TRBD1 identical over 7 bases. Germline V gene sequence: CDR1 MNHEY, CDR2 SMNVEV (reference sequence). There are 13 residues in the CDR3. V lost 4 bases and J lost 3; bases outside the gene matches: 3.